The sequence of this T cell receptor beta chain was determined in a study of OX40 agonist ivuxolimab in advanced cancers. Study summary: Every 2 weeks, patients got intravenous ivuxolimab at one of six dose levels (0.01-10 mg/kg).

In germline, CDR1 is MDHEN, CDR2 SYDVKM. The V gene lost 2 bases and the J gene lost 0 bases, with 8 bases spanning the gap. CDR3 length equals 15 residues. The method was immunoSEQ multiplex PCR; TCRdb's version includes in-frame clones alone and lacks a portion of them. The sample contains some 37,000 clones, roughly four fifths of which appear only once. On this clone itself: Its antigen is unidentified.

Study-wide points: Mean expanded clone counts were higher in CD8+ than CD4+ T cells.

The sequence derives from an adult with an advanced solid tumor such as melanoma, head and neck, liver or kidney cancer. V usage is TRBV28 and J usage is TRBJ2-1; D not resolved. Material: CD4+ or CD8+ T cells sorted from blood, obtained in a trial of the OX40 agonist ivuxolimab. CDR3 in amino acids: CASSLPDTSYNEQFF. CDR3 sequence (DNA): TGTGCCAGCAGTTTACCGGATACCTCCTACAATGAGCAGTTCTTC.